This TCR beta chain was retrieved from a study of CD8 T cells in ankylosing spondylitis. Study observations and caveats: Within ankylosing spondylitis blood, a TCR beta motif made up of several highly homologous variants appeared to be characteristic. Earlier studies detected some motif variants in reactive arthritis synovial fluid and blood.

This clonotype occurred many times. Antigen unknown. The trim removed 6 bases at V and 9 bases at J, leaving 13 bases unmatched. Germline V lookup: CDR1 DFQATT, CDR2 SNEGSKA (reference sequence). The CDR3 runs 14 residues. By quantitative 5'-RACE with molecular barcodes, the TCR beta libraries were made. TCRdb independently ran MiXCR on the 5' RACE reads; one entry per CDR3 protein. This sample has a few hundred thousand distinct CDR3 sequences, with roughly 8% found just once. Sequenced material: blood, either unsorted or a sorted T cell fraction (not recorded which). The rearrangement uses TRBV20-1 and TRBJ2-1; 8 nucleotides line up with TRBD1. The receptor was isolated from a male donor with ankylosing spondylitis. The CDR3 spells CSAMDRVSVAEQFF. The CDR3 DNA reads TGCAGTGCAATGGACAGGGTATCGGTCGCTGAGCAGTTCTTC.